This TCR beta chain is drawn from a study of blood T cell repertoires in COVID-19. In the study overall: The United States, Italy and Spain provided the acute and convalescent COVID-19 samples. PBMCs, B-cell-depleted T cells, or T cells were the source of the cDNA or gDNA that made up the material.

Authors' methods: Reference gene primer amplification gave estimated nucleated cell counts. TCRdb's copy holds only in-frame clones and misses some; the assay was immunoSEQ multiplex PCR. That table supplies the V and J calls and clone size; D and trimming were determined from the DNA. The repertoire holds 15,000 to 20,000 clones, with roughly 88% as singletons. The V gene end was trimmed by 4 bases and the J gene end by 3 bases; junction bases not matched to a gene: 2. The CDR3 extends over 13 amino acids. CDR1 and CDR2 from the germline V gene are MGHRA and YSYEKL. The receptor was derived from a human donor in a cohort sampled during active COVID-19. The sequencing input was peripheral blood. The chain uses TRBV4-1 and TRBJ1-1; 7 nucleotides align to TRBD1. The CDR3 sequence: CASSRGQYTEAFF. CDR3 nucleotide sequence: TGCGCCAGCAGCCGGGGACAGTACACTGAAGCTTTCTTT.